Listed here is a single TCR beta chain. Its antigen is unidentified. 13 Jbeta primers and 60 Vbeta primers were used for the PCR. Produced via immunoSEQ multiplex PCR; TCRdb's table is partial and in-frame only. The table includes tens of thousands of clones, just under 70% detected once. The sample comes from a study of cytomegalovirus exposure and HLA in healthy donors. Study results and caveats: There were a few CMV-associated chains whose specificity for CMV antigens was confirmed in vitro. Rare TCR sequences dominated, though some public TCRs recurred in many donors. Owing to their indistinguishability, certain V segments, notably TRBV6-2 and TRBV6-3, were excluded. In an earlier analysis, in several hundred donors, most V segments appeared productive either ~90% or ~30% of the time.

Germline CDR1 reads SGHRS; CDR2 reads YFSETQ. This CDR3 is built from 14 residues. J lost 4 bases, V lost 4 bases, and 6 bases had no gene match. Material: PBMCs. The TCR comes from a man aged 50-59 years in good health and CMV-seronegative. This rearrangement joins TRBV5-1 to TRBJ1-1; 8 bases map to TRBD1. CDR3 region: CASSGATGGTEAFF. In nucleotides, the CDR3 is TGCGCCAGCAGCGGCGCTACAGGGGGCACTGAAGCTTTCTTT.